This passage covers 17 T cell receptor beta chains from one sample sequenced in a study of spatial heterogeneity in lung cancer. TCRdb reanalysed the 5' RACE reads using MiXCR and keeps one entry per CDR3 protein. Of about 45,000 distinct CDR3 sequences detected, approximately 14% appear once; the ten largest clones hold approximately 60%. Time point here: sample taken at primary tumor resection. This specimen was PBMCs, taken at surgery. The receptors derive from a male donor with early-stage non-small cell lung cancer.

At least ten counts were recorded for this clonotype. The chain carries TRBV19 and TRBJ2-6, with a tentative D call TRBD2 (6 bases). CDR1 LNHDA and CDR2 SQIVND come from the germline V gene (reference sequence). The CDR3 length is 16 residues. Between the trimmed V and J ends, which lost 7 bases and 0 bases, there was a span of 13 bases. The CDR3 loop is CASTPGLASGANVLTF. The CDR3 nucleotides read TGTGCCAGTACTCCGGGACTGGCCTCTGGGGCCAACGTCCTGACTTTC.

The V and J genes are TRBV5-1 and TRBJ2-1; no firm D call. The CDR3 totals 15 residues. V lost 4 bases to trimming and J lost 3 bases, with 14 bases between them. Germline V gives CDR1 SGHRS, CDR2 YFSETQ. CDR3 bases: TGCGCCAGCAGCCCACTCACTCAGCGCTACAATGAGCAGTTCTTC. It yields the protein CASSPLTQRYNEQFF.

V gene TRBV12-3 or TRBV12-4 combines with J gene TRBJ2-7; 7 nucleotides align to TRBD1. This CDR3 is 14 amino acids long. Losses at the gene ends were 8 bases for V and 9 bases for J; bases not matched to a gene: 16. Here the CDR3 reads CASGLGQLPLGQYF. In DNA, the CDR3 is TGTGCCAGCGGCTTGGGACAGCTTCCCCTAGGGCAGTACTTC.

This clonotype was observed many times. The DNA for the CDR3 is TGCGCCAGCAGCTTGGGACAGTCACAAGAGACCCAGTACTTC. Protein: CASSLGQSQETQYF. V gene TRBV5-1 combines with J gene TRBJ2-5, with D perhaps matching TRBD1 (5 bases). CDR1 SGHRS and CDR2 YFSETQ come from the germline V gene. V was pared by 0 bases and J by 2 bases, with 8 bases between. This CDR3 has 14 amino acids.

V usage is TRBV11-2 and J usage is TRBJ2-1, with TRBD2 identical over 12 bases. CDR1 and CDR2 from the germline V gene are SGHAT and FQNNGV. This CDR3 spans 15 amino acids. V lost 8 bases, J lost 1 base, and 3 bases stayed unmatched. Here the CDR3 reads CASRLAGGSYNEQFF. In nucleotides, the CDR3 is TGTGCCAGCCGTCTAGCGGGAGGGTCCTACAATGAGCAGTTCTTC.

This clonotype was found many times. The rearrangement joins TRBV5-1 to TRBJ2-6; TRBD2 matches at 9 bases. The CDR3 runs 17 residues. Germline assignment: CDR1 SGHRS and CDR2 YFSETQ. The V gene end was trimmed by 0 bases and the J gene end by 0 bases; junction bases not matched to a gene: 1. The DNA of the CDR3 is TGCGCCAGCAGCTTGGTTAGCGGGGGCTCTGGGGCCAACGTCCTGACTTTC. This codes for CASSLVSGGSGANVLTF.

This clonotype appeared many times. The rearrangement uses TRBV29-1 and TRBJ2-1, with 8 positions matching TRBD1. CDR1 is SQVTM and CDR2 is ANQGSEA in the germline V gene. The CDR3 loop spans 15 amino acids. Trimming at V came to 1 base and at J to 6 bases, leaving 8 bases not matched to a gene. The DNA of the CDR3 is TGCAGCGTTGAAGGGGGCCAGGGGGCCAGCAATGAGCAGTTCTTC. It codes for CSVEGGQGASNEQFF.

This clonotype has a handful of counts. V gene TRBV15 combines with J gene TRBJ2-3; TRBD2 matches 9 bases. Germline V lookup: CDR1 LNHNV, CDR2 YYDKDF (reference sequence). V shed 3 bases and J 1 base; nucleotides not matched to a gene: 5. This CDR3 comprises 16 residues. CDR3 sequence reads: CATSRALAGGTDTQYF. The CDR3 DNA follows: TGTGCCACCAGCAGGGCACTAGCGGGTGGCACAGATACGCAGTATTTT.

This clonotype was observed at least ten times. The chain combines TRBV29-1 with TRBJ2-7, with D maybe TRBD1 (6 bases). V dropped 5 bases and J dropped 5 bases, with 19 bases sitting between them. CDR3 length: 14 residues. Germline V gives CDR1 SQVTM, CDR2 ANQGSEA. The CDR3 is CSVTHRAPLDEQYF. CDR3 DNA: TGCAGCGTTACCCACAGGGCCCCGCTTGACGAGCAGTACTTC.

In this sample, this clonotype turned up many times. This sequence joins TRBV11-2 and TRBJ2-1; the D gene is possibly TRBD2 (5 bases). Trimming cost V 4 bases and J 0 bases, with 22 bases left between them. CDR3 length equals 19 residues. CDR1 SGHAT and CDR2 FQNNGV come from the germline V gene. CDR3 DNA sequence: TGTGCCAGCAGCTCGCCTAGCCCTACGACGGGGAGCTCCTACAATGAGCAGTTCTTC. Protein product: CASSSPSPTTGSSYNEQFF.

The chain recombines TRBV9 with TRBJ1-1; 8 bases are a match to TRBD1. J gave up 5 bases and V 3 bases, and 6 bases lay outside the gene matches. The CDR3 has 14 residues. Germline CDR1 and CDR2: SGDLS and YYNGEE. The chain's CDR3 is CASSARTGRTEAFF. The CDR3, as DNA: TGTGCCAGCAGCGCCCGGACAGGGAGAACTGAAGCTTTCTTT.

This clonotype was counted a few times. This chain uses TRBV7-2 with TRBJ1-1, with D maybe TRBD1 (6 bases). V was cut by 0 bases and J by 3 bases, with 14 bases left in between. The CDR3 contains 16 residues. Germline CDR1 SGHTA, CDR2 FQGNSA. The CDR3 region has the DNA TGTGCCAGCAGCTTAGCCCCCAGGGGCGGGTACACTGAAGCTTTCTTT. It codes for CASSLAPRGGYTEAFF.

This clonotype has a count of ten or more. The CDR3 sequence: CASSYSTGGTGNTIYF. Here the CDR3 DNA reads TGTGCCAGCAGTTACTCTACAGGGGGCACTGGAAACACCATATATTTT. The rearrangement uses TRBV6-5 and TRBJ1-3, with 9 bases identical to TRBD1. The CDR3 runs 16 residues. Germline loops: CDR1 MNHEY, CDR2 SVGAGI. Unmatched junction bases numbered 2, after V lost 0 bases and J lost 2 bases.

The CDR3 sequence is CASSVSTGSYEQYF. The CDR3 DNA reads as TGTGCCAGCAGCGTAAGTACAGGGAGCTACGAGCAGTACTTC. The rearrangement links TRBV9 to TRBJ2-7; TRBD1 might be the D (6 bases). V lost 1 base and J lost 3, with 11 bases in between. Germline V gene data show CDR1 as SGDLS and CDR2 as YYNGEE. This CDR3 is built from 14 residues.

This clonotype occurred a few times. The V and J genes are TRBV19 and TRBJ1-5; 8 bases are shared with TRBD1. Germline values: CDR1 LNHDA, CDR2 SQIVND (reference sequence). This CDR3 has 15 amino acids. Trimming cost V 9 bases and J 2 bases; bases outside gene matches: 9. In DNA form, the CDR3 reads TGTGCCAGCTACGCCAGGGGGCTGGGCAATCAGCCCCAGCATTTT. It specifies CASYARGLGNQPQHF. Based on the CDR3 plus reference TRBV19 and TRBJ1-5, the full variable domain is DGGITQSPKYLFRKEGQNVTLSCEQNLNHDAMYWYRQDPGQGLRLIYYSQIVNDFQKGDIAEGYSVSREKKESFPLTVTSAQKNPTAFYLCASYARGLGNQPQHFGDGTRLSIL.

This clonotype was seen a handful of times. The chain combines TRBV7-9 with TRBJ1-1, with D possibly being TRBD1 (6 bases). This CDR3 has 14 residues. CDR1 and CDR2 from the germline V gene are SEHNR and FQNEAQ (reference sequence). The V and J ends lost 3 bases and 5 bases respectively, with 13 bases between them. CDR3: CASSFAGTQTEAFF. The CDR3 DNA is TGTGCCAGCAGCTTTGCCGGGACACAAACTGAAGCTTTCTTT.

The chain combines TRBV7-2 with TRBJ2-5, with 9 nucleotides matching TRBD2. V gave up 5 bases and J gave up 3 bases; unmatched junction bases: 4. The CDR3 is made up of 14 amino acids. CDR1 is SGHTA and CDR2 is FQGNSA in the germline V gene. The CDR3 nucleotides are TGTGCCAGCAGCCCGGCTAGCGGGAAAGAGACCCAGTACTTC. Translation: CASSPASGKETQYF.